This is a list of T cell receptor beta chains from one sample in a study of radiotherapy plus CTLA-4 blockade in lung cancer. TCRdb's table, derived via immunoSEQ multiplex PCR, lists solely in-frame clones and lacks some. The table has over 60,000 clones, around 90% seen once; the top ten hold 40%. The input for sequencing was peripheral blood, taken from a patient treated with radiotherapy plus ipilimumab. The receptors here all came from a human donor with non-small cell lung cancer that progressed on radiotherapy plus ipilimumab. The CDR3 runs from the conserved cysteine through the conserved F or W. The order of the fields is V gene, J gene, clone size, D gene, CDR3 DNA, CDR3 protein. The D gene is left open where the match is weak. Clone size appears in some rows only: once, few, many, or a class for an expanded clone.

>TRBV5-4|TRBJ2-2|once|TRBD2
TGTGCCCGAAGTAGCGGGAGGCTCGGGGAGCTGTTTTTT
CARSSGRLGELFF
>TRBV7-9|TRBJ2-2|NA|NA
TGTGCCAGCAGCTTAGCGGGGGCCGGGGAGCTGTTTTTT
CASSLAGAGELFF
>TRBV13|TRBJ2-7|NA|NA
TGTGCCAGCAGCTTCGGTCAGCGAAGCTCCTACGAGCAGTACTTC
CASSFGQRSSYEQYF
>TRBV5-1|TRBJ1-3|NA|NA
TGCGCCAGCAGCATGGGCCCCTCTGGAAACACCATATATTTT
CASSMGPSGNTIYF
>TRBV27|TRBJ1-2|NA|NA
TGTGCCAGCAGTCCCCCGGGGGCGGTAGGCTACACCTTC
CASSPPGAVGYTF
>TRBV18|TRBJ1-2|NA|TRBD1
TGTGCCAGCTCACCTGGTGCGACAGGGATAAACTATGGCTACACCTTC
CASSPGATGINYGYTF
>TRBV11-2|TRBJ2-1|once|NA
TGTGCCAGCAGCTTCATAGCGGAAATCTCCTACAATGAGCAGTTCTTC
CASSFIAEISYNEQFF
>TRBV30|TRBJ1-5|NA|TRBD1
TGTGCCTGGAGCACCCGGGACAGAGATTATCAGCCCCAGCATTTT
CAWSTRDRDYQPQHF
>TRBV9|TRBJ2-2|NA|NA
TGTGCCAGCAGCGCTACTGCAGGGTCCCCCGGGGAGCTGTTTTTT
CASSATAGSPGELFF
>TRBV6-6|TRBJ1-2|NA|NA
TGTGCCAGCAGTTACGGTCGGGGATCGGTGGATGGCTACACCTTC
CASSYGRGSVDGYTF
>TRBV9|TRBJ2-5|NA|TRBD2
TGTGCCAGCAGCGTAGTAGCGGGACAAGAGACCCAGTACTTC
CASSVVAGQETQYF